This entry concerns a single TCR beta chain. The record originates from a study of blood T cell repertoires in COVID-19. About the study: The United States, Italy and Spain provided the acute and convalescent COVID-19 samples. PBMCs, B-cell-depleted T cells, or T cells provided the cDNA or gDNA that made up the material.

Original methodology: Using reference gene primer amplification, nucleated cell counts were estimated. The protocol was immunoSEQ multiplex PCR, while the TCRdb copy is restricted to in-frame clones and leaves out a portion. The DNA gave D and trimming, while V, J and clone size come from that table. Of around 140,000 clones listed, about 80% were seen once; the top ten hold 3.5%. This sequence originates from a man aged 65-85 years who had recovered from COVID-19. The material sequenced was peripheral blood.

In nucleotides, the CDR3 is TGCGCCAGCAGTCGACTAGCGGGAGATGTTGAGCAGTACTTC. Translation gives CASSRLAGDVEQYF. The rearrangement links TRBV10-1 to TRBJ2-7; 12 bases are a match to TRBD2. This CDR3 spans 14 amino acids. Germline CDR1 and CDR2: WNHNN and SYGVQD (reference sequence). Trimming at V came to 5 bases and at J to 7 bases, leaving 6 bases not matched to a gene.